Listed here are 25 T cell receptor beta chains from one sample, sequenced in a study of blood T cell repertoires in COVID-19. Some clones are missing from TCRdb's copy, which holds only in-frame ones; the method was immunoSEQ multiplex PCR. The data show fewer than 350,000 clones, roughly 93% seen once. Sequencing used PBMCs or T cells enriched from blood (not recorded which). The receptor set was obtained from a woman in her thirties or forties with acute COVID-19.

The chain links TRBV18 to TRBJ2-3; maybe TRBD1 (6 bases). Germline assignment: CDR1 KGHSH and CDR2 LQKENI. Trimming took off 0 bases at V and 3 bases at J, with 7 bases between the two ends. The CDR3 runs 14 residues. The CDR3 DNA reads as TGTGCCAGCTCACCACCGACAGGAACAGATACGCAGTATTTT. Protein sequence: CASSPPTGTDTQYF.

The chain carries TRBV25-1 and TRBJ1-1; D unresolved. The CDR3 runs 14 residues. CDR1 and CDR2 from the germline V gene are MGHDK and SYGVNS. V was cut by 3 bases and J by 6 bases, with 14 bases left in between. In DNA, the CDR3 is TGTGCCAGCAGTGATCGAAATCGGGTGGCTGAAGCTTTCTTT. It codes for CASSDRNRVAEAFF. Filled out from reference TRBV25-1 and TRBJ1-1, the complete variable domain reads EADIYQTPRYLVIGTGKKITLECSQTMGHDKMYWYQQDPGMELHLIHYSYGVNSTEKGDLSSESTVSRIRTEHFPLTLESARPSHTSQYLCASSDRNRVAEAFFGQGTRLTVV.

This chain links TRBV20-1 with TRBJ1-2; possible D gene TRBD1, 6 bases. Deletions cut 3 bases from V and 8 bases from J, with 10 bases between. CDR1 is DFQATT and CDR2 is SNEGSKA in the germline V gene (reference sequence). The length of the CDR3 is 11 residues. The CDR3 DNA is TGCAGTGCTAGTGCTACAGGGGGCTACACCTTC. It specifies CSASATGGYTF.

This clone has a single count. This chain uses TRBV7-3 with TRBJ1-1; a possible D gene is TRBD1 (5 bases). Trimming stripped 0 bases from V and 1 base from J, with 9 bases between. The CDR3 has 15 residues. Germline values: CDR1 SGHTA, CDR2 FQGTGA. The CDR3 loop is CASSLTGASNTEAFF. In nucleotides, the CDR3 is TGTGCCAGCAGCTTAACAGGGGCTTCGAACACTGAAGCTTTCTTT.

V gene TRBV5-5 combines with J gene TRBJ1-4; TRBD1 is a possible D gene (6 bases). Germline loops: CDR1 SGHKS, CDR2 YYEKEE (reference sequence). This CDR3 has 15 amino acids. V was clipped by 1 base and J by 7 bases, with 14 bases between them. The CDR3 DNA sequence: TGTGCCAGCAGCTTGCTTTCAGGGGCTGGTGAAAAACTGTTTTTT. It encodes CASSLLSGAGEKLFF.

The table lists this clone with a few counts. This rearrangement joins TRBV5-6 to TRBJ2-5; the D gene is possibly TRBD2 (6 bases). The CDR3 is 14 amino acids. Germline assignment: CDR1 SGHDT and CDR2 YYEEEE. The germline V and J ends were trimmed by 4 bases and 2 bases, with 12 bases remaining between them. The CDR3 region has the DNA TGTGCCAGCAGCCGCGGAGGGTTTCAAGAGACCCAGTACTTC. Amino acids: CASSRGGFQETQYF. Variable domain in full (rest from reference TRBV5-6 and TRBJ2-5): DAGVTQSPTHLIKTRGQQVTLRCSPKSGHDTVSWYQQALGQGPQFIFQYYEEEERQRGNFPDRFSGHQFPNYSSELNVNALLLGDSALYLCASSRGGFQETQYFGPGTRLLVL.

The chain couples TRBV29-1 to TRBJ2-5, with 7 bases fitting TRBD1. This CDR3 is built from 13 residues. From germline, CDR1 is SQVTM and CDR2 ANQGSEA. After removal of 6 bases from V and 2 bases from J, the junction contained 6 bases not matched to a gene. CDR3 in amino acids: CSVDDRDQETQYF. For the CDR3, the DNA is TGCAGCGTGGACGACAGGGATCAAGAGACCCAGTACTTC.

The V call is TRBV19, the J call TRBJ2-3; D is possibly TRBD2 (6 bases). The CDR3 runs 15 residues. V was pared by 1 base and J by 5 bases, with 13 bases between. Germline loops: CDR1 LNHDA, CDR2 SQIVND (reference sequence). This chain's CDR3 is CASSIGAMGGDTQYF. The CDR3 region has the DNA TGTGCCAGTAGTATAGGGGCTATGGGAGGAGATACGCAGTATTTT.

The chain couples TRBV6-5 to TRBJ2-7, with no clear D. The CDR3 loop spans 14 amino acids. Trimming pared 7 bases from V and 3 bases from J, leaving 16 bases between. Germline V gene data show CDR1 as MNHEY and CDR2 as SVGAGI. DNA of the CDR3: TGTGCCAGCAAGAGTTTTGGCAGGAACTACGAGCAGTACTTC. This gives the protein CASKSFGRNYEQYF.

The chain joins TRBV5-4 to TRBJ1-2, with TRBD1 matching over 10 bases. Germline trimming cut 0 bases from V and 7 bases from J; bases unmatched to any gene: 9. The CDR3 consists of 16 residues. Germline V lookup: CDR1 SGHNT, CDR2 YYREEE (reference sequence). The CDR3 DNA reads TGTGCCAGCAGCTTGGCAATTGGGACAGGGGAACGTGGCTACACCTTC. Encoded protein: CASSLAIGTGERGYTF.

The V call is TRBV7-7, the J call TRBJ1-6, with 9 nucleotides matching TRBD1. Germline CDR1 and CDR2: SSHAT and FNYEAQ (reference sequence). V lost 5 bases, J lost 5 bases, and 19 bases stayed unmatched. The CDR3 consists of 20 residues. CDR3 sequence reads: CASSGTWWTGESSDNSPLHF. The CDR3 nucleotides read TGTGCCAGCAGCGGAACTTGGTGGACAGGGGAGTCGTCGGATAATTCACCCCTCCACTTT.

This chain connects TRBV4-3 to TRBJ1-1, with 10 bases fitting TRBD1. Germline assignment: CDR1 LGHNA and CDR2 YSLEER. V dropped 6 bases and J dropped 3; count of bases not matched to a gene: 4. The CDR3 loop spans 14 amino acids. The CDR3 spells CASSTGTGDTEAFF. The DNA of the CDR3 is TGCGCCAGCAGTACCGGGACAGGGGACACTGAAGCTTTCTTT.

This clone appeared a single time. The CDR3 sequence: CASSLVDRNTEAFF. The CDR3, as DNA: TGTGCCAGCTCACTCGTAGACAGGAACACTGAAGCTTTCTTT. The chain employs TRBV18 and TRBJ1-1; a possible D gene is TRBD1 (5 bases). The germline V gene encodes CDR1 KGHSH and CDR2 LQKENI. V was pared by 4 bases and J by 1 base, with 10 bases between. The CDR3 is made up of 14 amino acids.

The rearrangement joins TRBV11-3 to TRBJ1-2; no clear D gene. The V end was cut by 5 bases, the J end by 1 base, with 14 bases between. This CDR3 has 15 residues. Per germline, CDR1 SGHNT and CDR2 YENEEA. The CDR3 DNA sequence: TGTGCCAGCAGCATAGCAGGTAGCGGTAACTATGGCTACACCTTC. It encodes CASSIAGSGNYGYTF. The entire variable domain, with the rest obtained from reference TRBV11-3 and TRBJ1-2, is as follows: EAGVVQSPRYKIIEKKQPVAFWCNPISGHNTLYWYLQNLGQGPELLIRYENEEAVDDSQLPKDRFSAERLKGVDSTLKIQPAELGDSAVYLCASSIAGSGNYGYTFGSGTRLTVV.

The chain carries TRBV7-8 and TRBJ2-5, with a weak D call TRBD2 (5 bases). Germline V CDR1 and CDR2: SGHVS, FQNEAQ. Trimming pared 3 bases from V and 7 bases from J, leaving 18 bases between. There are 15 residues in the CDR3. CDR3 region: CASSLRTGRGMTQYF. DNA for the CDR3: TGTGCCAGCAGCTTGCGGACTGGACGTGGGATGACCCAGTACTTC.

A few counts support this clone. The chain recombines TRBV5-1 with TRBJ2-2; 15 bases fit TRBD2. CDR1 and CDR2 (germline): SGHRS, YFSETQ. The CDR3 totals 18 residues. Germline trimming cut 4 bases from V and 6 bases from J; bases unmatched to any gene: 10. DNA of the CDR3: TGCGCCAGCAGCAAACGGACTAGCGGGAGGGCCGAGGCCGGGGAGCTGTTTTTT. It is translated as CASSKRTSGRAEAGELFF.

This chain joins TRBV19 and TRBJ2-2; 9 positions match TRBD1. The junction had 8 bases not matched to a gene; V was cut back by 9 bases and J by 6 bases. Germline V CDR1 and CDR2: LNHDA, SQIVND (reference sequence). The CDR3 runs to 14 residues. This CDR3 reads CASAGQGLAGELFF. The CDR3 DNA follows: TGTGCCAGCGCCGGACAGGGGTTAGCCGGGGAGCTGTTTTTT.

This rearrangement joins TRBV11-2 to TRBJ2-1, with TRBD2 as a possible D gene (5 bases). V lost 0 bases and J lost 10, with 7 bases in between. The CDR3 covers 12 residues. The germline V gene has CDR1 SGHAT and CDR2 FQNNGV. DNA of the CDR3: TGTGCCAGCAGCTTAGAGGGCGGGGAGCAGTTCTTC. Its translation is CASSLEGGEQFF.

This clone was counted only a few times. This rearrangement joins TRBV18 to TRBJ1-4, with 7 nucleotides matching TRBD1. V lost 4 bases and J lost 5; bases outside the gene matches: 4. The CDR3 totals 14 residues. Germline V gene lookup returns CDR1 KGHSH and CDR2 LQKENI. CDR3 sequence (DNA): TGTGCCAGCTCACGACAGGGAAGAAATGAAAAACTGTTTTTT. It codes for CASSRQGRNEKLFF.

The chain couples TRBV5-1 to TRBJ1-2; maybe TRBD1 (5 bases). The V gene lost 5 bases and the J gene lost 2 bases, with 10 bases spanning the gap. Germline assignment: CDR1 SGHRS and CDR2 YFSETQ. The CDR3 loop spans 13 amino acids. The CDR3: CASRISGNYGYTF. In DNA form, the CDR3 reads TGCGCCAGCAGGATTTCAGGGAACTATGGCTACACCTTC.

About this clone itself: At the DNA level, this CDR3 is encoded by other sequences in the same sample as well. The chain has TRBV19 and TRBJ1-6, with a possible D match to TRBD1 (5 bases). Germline V lookup: CDR1 LNHDA, CDR2 SQIVND (reference sequence). This CDR3 contains 15 residues. The V end was cut by 3 bases, the J end by 7 bases, with 13 bases between. This CDR3 reads CASSMSQGRNSPLHF. DNA for the CDR3: TGTGCCAGTAGTATGTCTCAGGGTCGCAATTCACCCCTCCACTTT.

This sequence joins TRBV2 and TRBJ1-5; a weak D match, TRBD1 (5 bases). Germline V CDR1 and CDR2: SNHLY, FYNNEI. CDR3 length: 14 residues. V was pared by 4 bases and J by 6 bases, with 13 bases between. The CDR3, as DNA: TGTGCCAGCAGTGTGGAGGGGCTGGGTCAGCCCCAGCATTTT. Translating gives CASSVEGLGQPQHF.

The CDR3 region is CATSVSGELFF. The CDR3 DNA reads TGTGCCACCAGTGTCTCCGGGGAGCTGTTTTTT. V gene TRBV24-1 combines with J gene TRBJ2-2; no firm D call. The germline V gene encodes CDR1 KGHDR and CDR2 SFDVKD. V was cut by 5 bases and J by 6 bases, with 3 bases left in between. CDR3 length equals 11 residues.

This sequence joins TRBV30 and TRBJ2-2; 8 bases are shared with TRBD1. Looked up from germline, CDR1 is GTSNPN and CDR2 is SVGIG (reference sequence). The ends lost 3 bases at V and 5 bases at J; junction bases unmatched: 5. The CDR3 loop spans 14 amino acids. This CDR3 is CAWRTGARTGELFF. In nucleotides, the CDR3 is TGTGCCTGGAGGACAGGGGCCCGAACCGGGGAGCTGTTTTTT.

This clone was found a few times. V gene TRBV15 combines with J gene TRBJ1-2; 7 positions agree with TRBD1. Per germline, CDR1 LNHNV and CDR2 YYDKDF (reference sequence). V trimming: 0 bases; J trimming: 7 bases; junction bases outside the gene matches: 5. CDR3 length equals 14 residues. CDR3 nucleotide sequence: TGTGCCACCAGCAGAGATTCAGGGGGTGGTGGCTACACCTTC. It translates to CATSRDSGGGGYTF.